This T cell receptor beta chain originates from a study of cytomegalovirus exposure and HLA in healthy donors. Study conclusions and caveats: In a later analysis, at a false discovery rate of 0.05, about 16,000 TCR beta sequences matched HLA alleles.

To note about this clone: As yet, its antigen is unknown. Other DNA sequences in this specimen translate into the identical CDR3.

The CDR3 has 12 residues. V was trimmed by 1 base and J by 7 bases, leaving 6 bases between them. From germline, CDR1 is LNHDA and CDR2 SQIVND (reference sequence). The PCR had 60 Vbeta and 13 Jbeta primers. The method was immunoSEQ multiplex PCR; TCRdb's version includes in-frame clones alone and lacks a portion of them. This table has about 200,000 clones, 82% appearing once. The V gene is TRBV19, the J gene TRBJ2-3; possible D gene TRBD2, 5 bases. The receptor was isolated from a boy younger than 10 in good health and CMV-seronegative. Sequencing was carried out using PBMCs. CDR3 in DNA: TGTGCCAGTAGTATAGGAGGGTATACGCAGTATTTT. Translating it yields CASSIGGYTQYF. Looking up the rest from reference TRBV19 and TRBJ2-3 gives the full variable domain: DGGITQSPKYLFRKEGQNVTLSCEQNLNHDAMYWYRQDPGQGLRLIYYSQIVNDFQKGDIAEGYSVSREKKESFPLTVTSAQKNPTAFYLCASSIGGYTQYFGPGTRLTVL.